The rows below give T cell receptor beta chains drawn from one sample of a study of blood T cell repertoires in COVID-19. Sequenced by immunoSEQ multiplex PCR; TCRdb stores in-frame clones only, minus some. The sample has about 73,000 clones; roughly nine tenths are singletons. Sequencing used peripheral blood. Source of these receptors: a man older than 75 with acute or convalescent COVID-19. CDR3s include the opening cysteine and the closing phenylalanine or tryptophan. D genes are given only for firm matches. Only part of the rows carry a size: once, few, many, or a class if the clone is expanded.

d_call	v_call	j_call	cdr3_length	clone_size	cdr3_aa	cdr3_nt
TRBD1	TRBV7-3	TRBJ1-6	16	.	CASSYEAWGQNSPLHF	TGTGCCAGCAGCTATGAAGCTTGGGGACAGAACTCACCCCTCCACTTT
.	TRBV2	TRBJ1-3	15	.	CASSEAGISGNTIYF	TGTGCCAGCAGTGAAGCCGGGATCTCTGGAAACACCATATATTTT
TRBD2	TRBV5-4	TRBJ2-7	16	once	CASSPPGLAGGDEQYF	TGTGCCAGCAGCCCCCCGGGACTAGCGGGAGGGGACGAGCAGTACTTC
.	TRBV3-1/TRBV3-2	TRBJ1-2	13	.	CASSQGAAYGYTF	TGTGCCAGCAGCCAAGGGGCAGCCTATGGCTACACCTTC
TRBD1	TRBV5-5	TRBJ1-2	14	once	CASSLTGASGGYTF	TGTGCCAGCAGCTTGACAGGGGCTTCGGGTGGCTACACCTTC
TRBD1	TRBV24-1	TRBJ1-2	13	once	CATTSGQGRGYTF	TGTGCCACCACCTCAGGACAGGGGCGCGGCTACACCTTC
TRBD1	TRBV3-1/TRBV3-2	TRBJ1-6	15	.	CASSQPDRAGSPLHF	TGTGCCAGCAGCCAGCCCGACAGGGCCGGTTCACCCCTCCACTTT
TRBD2	TRBV10-2	TRBJ2-1	15	.	CASSSTSGGYNEQFF	TGCGCCAGCAGTTCTACTAGCGGGGGGTACAATGAGCAGTTCTTC
TRBD1	TRBV5-1	TRBJ1-2	13	.	CASSLQGDYGYTF	TGCGCCAGCAGCTTACAGGGGGACTATGGCTACACCTTC
.	TRBV27	TRBJ1-1	13	.	CASSLSRDTEAFF	TGTGCCAGCAGTTTATCGAGAGACACTGAAGCTTTCTTT
TRBD1	TRBV18	TRBJ2-1	15	.	CASSVGQGVTNEQFF	TGTGCCAGCTCAGTGGGACAGGGGGTAACCAATGAGCAGTTCTTC
.	TRBV19	TRBJ2-3	14	.	CASSQRTVPDTQYF	TGTGCCAGTAGTCAAAGGACTGTGCCTGATACGCAGTATTTT
TRBD2	TRBV5-4	TRBJ2-7	17	.	CASSWGGGTSGRGEQYF	TGTGCCAGCAGCTGGGGAGGAGGGACTAGCGGGAGGGGCGAGCAGTACTTC
.	TRBV2	TRBJ1-2	15	.	CASGGKGDSYYGYTF	TGTGCCAGCGGGGGCAAGGGAGATTCGTATTATGGCTACACCTTC
.	TRBV19	TRBJ1-2	15	.	CASTPLGLRDYGYTF	TGTGCCAGTACACCCTTGGGACTCCGGGACTATGGCTACACCTTC
TRBD2	TRBV5-1	TRBJ2-5	15	.	CASSGLGTSEETQYF	TGCGCCAGCAGCGGTCTCGGGACTAGCGAAGAGACCCAGTACTTC
.	TRBV11-2	TRBJ2-7	13	.	CASSLGQNYEQYF	TGTGCCAGCAGCTTAGGGCAGAACTACGAGCAGTACTTC
.	TRBV7-8	TRBJ1-5	13	.	CASSLVERQPQHF	TGTGCCAGCAGCTTAGTCGAACGGCAGCCCCAGCATTTT
TRBD1	TRBV24-1	TRBJ2-1	16	.	CATSAPGQGRTNEQFF	TGTGCCACCAGTGCCCCGGGACAGGGTAGGACCAATGAGCAGTTCTTC
.	TRBV18	TRBJ1-2	16	.	CASSPPIIGSNYGYTF	TGTGCCAGCTCACCACCGATAATAGGGAGTAACTATGGCTACACCTTC
.	TRBV19	TRBJ1-1	14	.	CASSSPRLNTEAFF	TGTGCCAGTAGCTCCCCCCGACTTAACACTGAAGCTTTCTTT
.	TRBV5-4	TRBJ1-1	14	.	CASSLVQGNTEAFF	TGTGCCAGCAGCTTGGTTCAGGGAAACACTGAAGCTTTCTTT
TRBD1	TRBV19	TRBJ1-5	16	once	CASSILGTDSNQPQHF	TGTGCCAGTAGTATTCTGGGGACAGACAGCAATCAGCCCCAGCATTTT
.	TRBV10-3	TRBJ1-5	13	.	CAAGAQFNQPQHF	TGTGCCGCTGGGGCACAATTCAATCAGCCCCAGCATTTT
TRBD1	TRBV4-1	TRBJ1-6	16	.	CASSEDQGQGYSPLHF	TGCGCCAGCAGCGAAGATCAGGGACAGGGGTATTCACCCCTCCACTTT
.	TRBV7-3	TRBJ1-3	14	.	CASSPGHSGNTIYF	TGTGCCAGCAGCCCAGGACATTCTGGAAACACCATATATTTT
.	TRBV6-1	TRBJ2-3	15	.	CASSDQGHSTDTQYF	TGTGCCAGCAGTGATCAGGGGCATAGCACAGATACGCAGTATTTT
TRBD2	TRBV2	TRBJ2-3	15	.	CASSESGVVPDTQYF	TGTGCCAGCAGTGAAAGCGGGGTGGTGCCGGATACGCAGTATTTT
.	TRBV4-1	TRBJ1-4	19	.	CASSPSLPGLWATNEKLFF	TGCGCCAGCAGTCCAAGCTTGCCAGGGCTTTGGGCAACTAATGAAAAACTGTTTTTT
.	TRBV18	TRBJ1-3	16	.	CASSPGGTDSGNTIYF	TGTGCCAGCTCACCAGGCGGGACGGACTCTGGAAACACCATATATTTT
.	TRBV7-9	TRBJ1-1	15	.	CASTLINAMNTEAFF	TGTGCCAGCACCTTGATAAACGCGATGAACACTGAAGCTTTCTTT
TRBD2	TRBV2	TRBJ2-3	12	.	CASSKLADTQYF	TGTGCCAGCAGTAAACTAGCGGATACGCAGTATTTT
TRBD1	TRBV29-1	TRBJ2-4	13	.	CSVARTGENIQYF	TGCAGCGTTGCCCGGACAGGAGAAAACATTCAGTACTTC
TRBD1	TRBV25-1	TRBJ1-2	13	.	CASSRTGNYGYTF	TGTGCCAGCAGTCGGACAGGGAACTATGGCTACACCTTC
TRBD1	TRBV19	TRBJ1-4	17	once	CASSPRDRGRSNEKLFF	TGTGCCAGTAGTCCTCGGGACAGGGGACGGTCTAATGAAAAACTGTTTTTT
.	TRBV5-1	TRBJ2-1	15	.	CASSPSAGSYNEQFF	TGCGCCAGCTCCCCTAGTGCGGGCTCCTACAATGAGCAGTTCTTC
.	TRBV3-1/TRBV3-2	TRBJ2-7	15	.	CASSQDSRGSHEQYF	TGTGCCAGCAGCCAAGATTCCCGGGGTAGCCACGAGCAGTACTTC
.	TRBV5-5	TRBJ1-5	15	once	CASSLSYLGNQPQHF	TGTGCCAGCAGCTTGTCCTACCTTGGCAATCAGCCCCAGCATTTT
.	TRBV15	TRBJ1-5	13	.	CATSRGRGQPQHF	TGTGCCACCAGCAGAGGGAGAGGACAGCCCCAGCATTTT
.	TRBV9	TRBJ1-6	14	.	CASSVAITDSPLHF	TGTGCCAGCAGCGTAGCTATTACAGATTCACCCCTCCACTTT
TRBD1	TRBV7-6	TRBJ2-1	16	.	CASSPLGQGDHNEQFF	TGTGCCAGCAGCCCGTTGGGTCAGGGGGACCACAATGAGCAGTTCTTC
.	TRBV27	TRBJ2-7	13	.	CASSLGAANEQYF	TGTGCCAGCAGTTTGGGAGCAGCGAACGAGCAGTACTTC
.	TRBV19	TRBJ2-7	15	.	CASSIPGGPSYEQYF	TGTGCCAGTAGTATACCGGGCGGGCCCTCCTACGAGCAGTACTTC
.	TRBV18	TRBJ1-4	14	.	CASSPGATNEKLFF	TGTGCCAGCTCACCAGGGGCCACTAATGAAAAACTGTTTTTT
TRBD1	TRBV5-6	TRBJ2-7	13	.	CASSKDRAYEQYF	TGTGCCAGCAGCAAAGACAGGGCCTACGAGCAGTACTTC
.	TRBV7-9	TRBJ1-2	13	.	CASSPDTSYGYTF	TGTGCCAGCAGCCCAGACACATCCTATGGCTACACCTTC
.	TRBV5-4	TRBJ1-1	15	few	CASSYSLGLNTEAFF	TGTGCCAGCAGCTATTCCTTGGGCCTGAACACTGAAGCTTTCTTT
.	TRBV2	TRBJ1-1	15	once	CASSEMGQGRAEAFF	TGTGCCAGCAGTGAAATGGGTCAGGGGAGGGCTGAAGCTTTCTTT
.	TRBV3-1/TRBV3-2	TRBJ1-5	15	.	CASSQSGVGNQPQHF	TGTGCCAGCAGCCAATCCGGGGTCGGGAATCAGCCCCAGCATTTT
.	TRBV19	TRBJ1-6	16	.	CASNDGGQLQNSPLHF	TGTGCCAGTAATGATGGAGGGCAGCTTCAGAATTCACCCCTCCACTTT
TRBD1	TRBV18	TRBJ2-3	12	.	CASSETGDTQYF	TGTGCCAGCTCGGAGACAGGGGATACGCAGTATTTT
TRBD1	TRBV28	TRBJ1-2	15	.	CASSVTGGRNYGYTF	TGTGCCAGCAGTGTGACAGGGGGTAGGAACTATGGCTACACCTTC
.	TRBV2	TRBJ2-1	15	.	CASSDGAASYNEQFF	TGTGCCAGCAGTGACGGAGCGGCATCCTACAATGAGCAGTTCTTC
.	TRBV5-4	TRBJ2-3	16	.	CASSLPGGAEKDTQYF	TGTGCCAGCAGCTTGCCCGGCGGGGCCGAGAAAGATACGCAGTATTTT
.	TRBV5-6	TRBJ1-2	13	.	CASSLQGSYGYTF	TGTGCCAGCAGCTTACAGGGCAGCTATGGCTACACCTTC
.	TRBV10-1	TRBJ2-2	15	.	CASSESRSSTGELFF	TGCGCCAGCAGTGAGTCACGGTCGAGCACCGGGGAGCTGTTTTTT